These T cell receptor beta chains were read from a single sample in a study of metastatic and nonmetastatic thyroid tumors. TCRdb reprocessed the PCR reads using MiXCR. The sample lists about 7,900 clones, about 26% occurring once. Sample: adjacent normal tissue. The source is a female donor with papillary thyroid cancer or a benign thyroid nodule (not recorded which). Some clones in this sample may be carry-over from other donors' samples. Each CDR3 is given with its conserved first and last residue. The D gene is left open where the match is weak. Clone size is shown for a subset of rows, as once, few, many or a class of expanded clone.

clone size	J gene	V gene	D gene	CDR3 protein	CDR3 DNA
few	TRBJ1-5	TRBV6-1	TRBD1	CASMGDSDQPQHF	TGTGCCAGCATGGGGGACAGTGATCAGCCCCAGCATTTT
-	TRBJ1-3	TRBV6-6	-	CASSYDISSGNTIYF	TGTGCCAGCAGTTACGACATAAGCTCTGGAAACACCATATATTTT
few	TRBJ2-2	TRBV27	TRBD2	CASSLFVSSSGGANTGELFF	TGTGCCAGCAGTTTATTCGTCAGTTCTAGCGGGGGAGCGAACACCGGGGAGCTGTTTTTT
large	TRBJ1-1	TRBV6-1	-	CASSEYRNTEAFF	TGTGCCAGCAGTGAGTATAGGAACACTGAAGCTTTCTTT
-	TRBJ1-2	TRBV7-2	TRBD1	CASSPAGTGVYGYTF	TGTGCCAGCAGCCCGGCCGGGACAGGGGTCTATGGCTACACCTTC
few	TRBJ1-2	TRBV6-1	-	CASSPSHANYGYTF	TGTGCCAGCAGCCCGTCGCACGCTAACTATGGCTACACCTTC
-	TRBJ2-7	TRBV6-1	TRBD1	CASRGQGYEQYF	TGTGCCAGCCGGGGACAGGGGTACGAGCAGTACTTC
-	TRBJ1-1	TRBV27	-	CASRYIGSEAFF	TGTGCCAGCAGATATATAGGTTCTGAAGCTTTCTTT
-	TRBJ1-2	TRBV5-1	-	CASSLGTRDGYTF	TGCGCCAGCAGCTTGGGGACGAGGGATGGCTACACCTTC
-	TRBJ1-2	TRBV11-2	-	CASSVGQNYGYTF	TGTGCCAGCAGCGTAGGACAGAACTATGGCTACACCTTC
-	TRBJ2-3	TRBV11-3	TRBD1	CASSHRGRADTQYF	TGTGCCAGCAGCCACAGGGGGCGAGCAGATACGCAGTATTTT
few	TRBJ2-5	TRBV6-5	-	CASSYNLETQYF	TGTGCCAGCAGCTATAACTTGGAGACCCAGTACTTC
-	TRBJ2-7	TRBV11-1	-	CASSLATGYEQYF	TGTGCCAGCAGCTTAGCCACAGGCTACGAGCAGTACTTC
-	TRBJ1-4	TRBV28	-	CASSLAQLNEKLFF	TGTGCCAGCAGTTTGGCACAGCTAAATGAAAAACTGTTTTTT
medium-sized	TRBJ2-1	TRBV30	-	CAWGKTDEGEQFF	TGTGCCTGGGGGAAGACAGACGAAGGTGAGCAGTTCTTC